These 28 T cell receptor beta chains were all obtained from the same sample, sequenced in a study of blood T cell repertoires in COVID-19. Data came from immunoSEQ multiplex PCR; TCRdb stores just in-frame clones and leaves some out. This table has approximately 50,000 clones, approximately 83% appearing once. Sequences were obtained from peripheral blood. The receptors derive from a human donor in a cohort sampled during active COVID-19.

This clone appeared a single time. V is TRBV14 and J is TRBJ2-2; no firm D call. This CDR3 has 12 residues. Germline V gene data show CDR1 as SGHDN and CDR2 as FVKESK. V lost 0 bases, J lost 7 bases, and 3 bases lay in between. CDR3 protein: CASSQEHGELFF. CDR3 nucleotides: TGTGCCAGCAGCCAAGAACACGGGGAGCTGTTTTTT.

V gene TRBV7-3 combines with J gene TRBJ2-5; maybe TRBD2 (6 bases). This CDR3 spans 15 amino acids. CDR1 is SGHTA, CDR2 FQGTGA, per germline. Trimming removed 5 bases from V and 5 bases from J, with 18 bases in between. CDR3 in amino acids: CASSIRRASRETQYF. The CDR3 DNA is TGTGCCAGCAGCATCCGGAGGGCCTCCCGGGAGACCCAGTACTTC.

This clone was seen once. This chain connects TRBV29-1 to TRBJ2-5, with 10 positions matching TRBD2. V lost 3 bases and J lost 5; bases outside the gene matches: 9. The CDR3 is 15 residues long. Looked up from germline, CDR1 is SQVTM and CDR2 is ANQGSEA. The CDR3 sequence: CSVDLLAGVRETQYF. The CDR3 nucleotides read TGCAGCGTTGACTTGCTAGCGGGAGTGAGGGAGACCCAGTACTTC.

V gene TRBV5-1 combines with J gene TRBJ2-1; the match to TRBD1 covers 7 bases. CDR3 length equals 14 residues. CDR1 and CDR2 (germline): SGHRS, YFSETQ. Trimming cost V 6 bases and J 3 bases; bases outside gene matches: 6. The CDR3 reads CASKPGQSYNEQFF. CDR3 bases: TGCGCCAGCAAACCGGGACAGAGCTACAATGAGCAGTTCTTC. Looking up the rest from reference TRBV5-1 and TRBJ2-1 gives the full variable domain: KAGVTQTPRYLIKTRGQQVTLSCSPISGHRSVSWYQQTPGQGLQFLFEYFSETQRNKGNFPGRFSGRQFSNSRSEMNVSTLELGDSALYLCASKPGQSYNEQFFGPGTRLTVL.

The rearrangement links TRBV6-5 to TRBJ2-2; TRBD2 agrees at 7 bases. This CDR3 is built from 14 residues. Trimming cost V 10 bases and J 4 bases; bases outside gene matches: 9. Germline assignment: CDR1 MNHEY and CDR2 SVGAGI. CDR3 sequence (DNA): TGTGCCACCCGGGAGGATGGGACCACCGGGGAGCTGTTTTTT. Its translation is CATREDGTTGELFF.

Written as DNA, the CDR3 is TGTGCCAGCAGCTTCCTAACAGGGACTAGCGGGAGAGGCGAGACCCAGTACTTC. Residues: CASSFLTGTSGRGETQYF. The chain carries TRBV5-6 and TRBJ2-5; 14 bases align to TRBD2. Germline V CDR1 and CDR2: SGHDT, YYEEEE. The CDR3 extends over 18 amino acids. J was trimmed by 5 bases and V by 2 bases; bases with no gene match: 11.

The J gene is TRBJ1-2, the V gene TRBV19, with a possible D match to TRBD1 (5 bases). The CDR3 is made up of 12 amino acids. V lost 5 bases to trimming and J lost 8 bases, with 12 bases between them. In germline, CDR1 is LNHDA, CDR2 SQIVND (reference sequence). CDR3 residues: CASSAQGYGYTF. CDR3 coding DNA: TGTGCCAGTAGTGCCCAGGGATACGGCTACACCTTC.

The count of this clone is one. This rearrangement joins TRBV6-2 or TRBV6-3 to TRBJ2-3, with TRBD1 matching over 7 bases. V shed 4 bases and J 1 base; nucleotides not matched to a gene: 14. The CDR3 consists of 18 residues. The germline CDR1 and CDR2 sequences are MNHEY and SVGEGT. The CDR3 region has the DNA TGTGCCAGCAGTTTCCAAGCCTCGGGACAGAAGCGCACAGATACGCAGTATTTT. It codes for CASSFQASGQKRTDTQYF.

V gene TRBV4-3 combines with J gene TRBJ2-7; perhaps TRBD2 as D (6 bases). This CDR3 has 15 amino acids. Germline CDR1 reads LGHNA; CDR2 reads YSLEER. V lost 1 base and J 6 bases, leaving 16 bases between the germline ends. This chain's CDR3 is CASSQAPGLAFEQYF. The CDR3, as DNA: TGCGCCAGCAGCCAAGCGCCGGGACTGGCCTTCGAGCAGTACTTC.

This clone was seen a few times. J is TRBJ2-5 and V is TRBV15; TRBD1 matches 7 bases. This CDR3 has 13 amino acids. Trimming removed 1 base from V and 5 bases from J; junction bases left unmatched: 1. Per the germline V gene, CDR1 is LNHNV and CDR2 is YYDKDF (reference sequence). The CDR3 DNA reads TGTGCCACCAGCAGAGGACAGGGTGAGACCCAGTACTTC. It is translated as CATSRGQGETQYF. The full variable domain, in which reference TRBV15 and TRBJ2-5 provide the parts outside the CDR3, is DAMVIQNPRYQVTQFGKPVTLSCSQTLNHNVMYWYQQKSSQAPKLLFHYYDKDFNNEADTPDNFQSRRPNTSFCFLDIRSPGLGDTAMYLCATSRGQGETQYFGPGTRLLVL.

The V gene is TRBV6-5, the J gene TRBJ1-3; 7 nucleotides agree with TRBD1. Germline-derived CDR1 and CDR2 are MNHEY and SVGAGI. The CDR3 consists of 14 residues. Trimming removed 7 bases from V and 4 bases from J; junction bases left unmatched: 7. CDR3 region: CASIDRAVGNTIYF. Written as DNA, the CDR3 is TGTGCCAGCATCGACAGGGCTGTGGGAAACACCATATATTTT.

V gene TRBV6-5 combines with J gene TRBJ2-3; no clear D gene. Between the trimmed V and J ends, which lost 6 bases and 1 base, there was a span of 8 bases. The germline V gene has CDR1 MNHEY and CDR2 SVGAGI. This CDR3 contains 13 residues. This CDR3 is CASRKPGTDTQYF. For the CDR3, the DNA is TGTGCCAGCAGGAAGCCCGGCACAGATACGCAGTATTTT.

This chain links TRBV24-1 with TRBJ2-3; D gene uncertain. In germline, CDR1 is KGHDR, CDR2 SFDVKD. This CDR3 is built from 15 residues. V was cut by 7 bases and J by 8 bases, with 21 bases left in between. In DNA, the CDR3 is TGTGCCACCAGCCGAGGAAGCCTGCTCCATGGTACGCAGTATTTT. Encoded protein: CATSRGSLLHGTQYF.

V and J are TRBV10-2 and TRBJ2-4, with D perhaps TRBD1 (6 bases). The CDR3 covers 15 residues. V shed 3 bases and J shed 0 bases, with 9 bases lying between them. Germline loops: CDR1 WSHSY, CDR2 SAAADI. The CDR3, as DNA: TGCGCCAGCAGTGAAGGACAGCTAGCCAAAAACATTCAGTACTTC. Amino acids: CASSEGQLAKNIQYF.

CDR3 region: CASSGPERGTGELFF. DNA of the CDR3: TGTGCCAGCAGTGGCCCAGAACGTGGCACCGGGGAGCTGTTTTTT. The chain employs TRBV25-1 and TRBJ2-2; D gene ambiguous. V shed 4 bases and J shed 4 bases, with 13 bases lying between them. Looked up from germline, CDR1 is MGHDK and CDR2 is SYGVNS. The CDR3 has 15 residues.

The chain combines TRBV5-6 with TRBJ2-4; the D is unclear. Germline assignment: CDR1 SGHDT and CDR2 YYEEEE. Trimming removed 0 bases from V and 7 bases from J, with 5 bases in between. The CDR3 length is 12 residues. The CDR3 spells CASSLGSNIQYF. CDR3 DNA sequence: TGTGCCAGCAGCTTGGGTAGCAACATTCAGTACTTC. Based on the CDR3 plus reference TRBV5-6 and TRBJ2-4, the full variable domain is DAGVTQSPTHLIKTRGQQVTLRCSPKSGHDTVSWYQQALGQGPQFIFQYYEEEERQRGNFPDRFSGHQFPNYSSELNVNALLLGDSALYLCASSLGSNIQYFGAGTRLSVL.

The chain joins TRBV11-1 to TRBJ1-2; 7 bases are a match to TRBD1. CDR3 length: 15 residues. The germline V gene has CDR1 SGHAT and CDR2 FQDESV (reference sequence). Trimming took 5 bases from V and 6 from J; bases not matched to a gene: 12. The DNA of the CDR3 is TGTGCCAGCAGCGATTCCCGGACAGGAGGGAATGGCTACACCTTC. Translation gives CASSDSRTGGNGYTF.

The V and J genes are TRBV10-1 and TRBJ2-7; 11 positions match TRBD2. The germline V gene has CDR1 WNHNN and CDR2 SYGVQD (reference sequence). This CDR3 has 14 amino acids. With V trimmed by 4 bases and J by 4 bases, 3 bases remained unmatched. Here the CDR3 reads CASSAGTSGYEQYF. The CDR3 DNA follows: TGCGCCAGCAGTGCCGGGACTAGCGGTTACGAGCAGTACTTC.

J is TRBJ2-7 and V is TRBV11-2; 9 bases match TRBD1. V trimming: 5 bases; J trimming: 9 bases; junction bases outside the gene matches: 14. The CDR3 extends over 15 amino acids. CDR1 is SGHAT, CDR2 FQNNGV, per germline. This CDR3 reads CASSTTGTGRSGQYF. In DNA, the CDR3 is TGTGCCAGCAGCACGACCGGGACAGGGCGCTCTGGGCAGTACTTC.

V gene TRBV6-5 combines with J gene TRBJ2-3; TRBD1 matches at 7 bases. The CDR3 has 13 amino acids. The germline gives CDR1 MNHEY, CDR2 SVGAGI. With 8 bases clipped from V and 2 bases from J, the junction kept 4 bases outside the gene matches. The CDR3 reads CASGQAATDTQYF. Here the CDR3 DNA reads TGTGCCAGCGGACAGGCGGCCACAGATACGCAGTATTTT.

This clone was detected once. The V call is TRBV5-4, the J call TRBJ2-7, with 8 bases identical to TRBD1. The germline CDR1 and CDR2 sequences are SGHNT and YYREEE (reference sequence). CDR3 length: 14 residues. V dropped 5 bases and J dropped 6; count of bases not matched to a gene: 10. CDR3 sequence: CASRRTGMIGEQYF. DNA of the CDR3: TGTGCCAGCAGACGGACAGGGATGATCGGCGAGCAGTACTTC.

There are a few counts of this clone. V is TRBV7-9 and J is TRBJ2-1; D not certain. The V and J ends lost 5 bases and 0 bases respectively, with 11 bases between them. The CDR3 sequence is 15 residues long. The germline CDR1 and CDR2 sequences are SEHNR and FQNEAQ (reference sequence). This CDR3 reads CASSPAGFSYNEQFF. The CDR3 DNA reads TGTGCCAGCAGCCCGGCAGGTTTCTCCTACAATGAGCAGTTCTTC.

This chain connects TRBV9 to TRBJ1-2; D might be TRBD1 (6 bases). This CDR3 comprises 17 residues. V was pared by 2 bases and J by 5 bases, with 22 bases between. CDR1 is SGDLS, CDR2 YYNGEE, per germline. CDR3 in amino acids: CASSVSGTPGGLYGYTF. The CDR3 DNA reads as TGTGCCAGCAGCGTTTCCGGGACTCCCGGGGGGCTTTATGGCTACACCTTC. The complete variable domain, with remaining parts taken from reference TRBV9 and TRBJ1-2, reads DSGVTQTPKHLITATGQRVTLRCSPRSGDLSVYWYQQSLDQGLQFLIQYYNGEERAKGNILERFSAQQFPDLHSELNLSSLELGDSALYFCASSVSGTPGGLYGYTFGSGTRLTVV.

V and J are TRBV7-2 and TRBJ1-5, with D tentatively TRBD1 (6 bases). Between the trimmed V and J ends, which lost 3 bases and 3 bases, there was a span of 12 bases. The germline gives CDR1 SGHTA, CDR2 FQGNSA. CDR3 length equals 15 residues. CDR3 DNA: TGTGCCAGCAGCTTGTACCGGGACAACAATCAGCCCCAGCATTTT. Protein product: CASSLYRDNNQPQHF. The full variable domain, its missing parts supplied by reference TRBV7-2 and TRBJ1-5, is GAGVSQSPSNKVTEKGKDVELRCDPISGHTALYWYRQSLGQGLEFLIYFQGNSAPDKSGLPSDRFSAERTGGSVSTLTIQRTQQEDSAVYLCASSLYRDNNQPQHFGDGTRLSIL.

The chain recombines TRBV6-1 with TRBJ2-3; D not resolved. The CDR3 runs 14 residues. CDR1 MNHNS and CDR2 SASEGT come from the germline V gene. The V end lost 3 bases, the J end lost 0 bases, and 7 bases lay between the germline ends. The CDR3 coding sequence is TGTGCCAGCAGTGATCCTTCGAGCACAGATACGCAGTATTTT. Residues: CASSDPSSTDTQYF.

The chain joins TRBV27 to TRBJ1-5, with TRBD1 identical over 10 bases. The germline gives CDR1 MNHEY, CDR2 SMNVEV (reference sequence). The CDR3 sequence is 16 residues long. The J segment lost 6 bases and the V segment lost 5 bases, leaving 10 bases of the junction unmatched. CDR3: CASSASGTGVGQPQHF. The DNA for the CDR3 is TGTGCCAGCAGTGCCTCCGGGACAGGGGTCGGTCAGCCCCAGCATTTT.

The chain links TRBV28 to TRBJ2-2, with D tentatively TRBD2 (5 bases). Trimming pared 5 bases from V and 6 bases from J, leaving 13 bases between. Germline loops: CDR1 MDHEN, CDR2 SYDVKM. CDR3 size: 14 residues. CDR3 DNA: TGTGCCAGCAGTCCCCCCCTGGAGGCCGGGGAGCTGTTTTTT. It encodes CASSPPLEAGELFF.

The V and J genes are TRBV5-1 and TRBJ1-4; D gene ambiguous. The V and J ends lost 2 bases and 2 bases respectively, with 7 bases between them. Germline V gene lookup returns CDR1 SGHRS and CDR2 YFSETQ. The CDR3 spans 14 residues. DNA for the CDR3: TGCGCCAGCAGCTTAGACGGGACTAATGAAAAACTGTTTTTT. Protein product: CASSLDGTNEKLFF.